This passage covers 15 T cell receptor beta chains from one sample sequenced in a study of blood T cell repertoires in COVID-19. Assay: immunoSEQ multiplex PCR; the TCRdb copy retains only in-frame clones and omits some. The sample has about 320,000 clones; approximately 85% are singletons. Sample: peripheral blood. Receptor source: a human donor in a cohort sampled during active COVID-19.

For this clone: This same CDR3 is encoded by further DNA sequences in the sample. V and J are TRBV18 and TRBJ1-1; 7 bases fit TRBD1. The V gene's germline CDR1 is KGHSH and CDR2 LQKENI. The CDR3 spans 15 residues. With V trimmed by 3 bases and J by 1 base, 5 bases remained unmatched. CDR3 residues: CASSPQGVGNTEAFF. The CDR3 DNA is TGTGCCAGCTCACCTCAGGGGGTCGGGAACACTGAAGCTTTCTTT. The whole variable domain, filled in from reference TRBV18 and TRBJ1-1, reads NAGVMQNPRHLVRRRGQEARLRCSPMKGHSHVYWYRQLPEEGLKFMVYLQKENIIDESGMPKERFSAEFPKEGPSILRIQQVVRGDSAAYFCASSPQGVGNTEAFFGQGTRLTVV.

The chain recombines TRBV28 with TRBJ2-7; D might be TRBD1 (6 bases). This CDR3 spans 15 amino acids. Germline V gene sequence: CDR1 MDHEN, CDR2 SYDVKM. V gave up 7 bases and J gave up 1 base, with 17 bases separating them. For the CDR3, the DNA is TGTGCCAGCACTAGCCAGGGACAAGGGTCCTACGAGCAGTACTTC. It is translated as CASTSQGQGSYEQYF.

CDR3 bases: TGTGCCAGCAGCCAAGAACCTTCCGGGGGGGCCGCAGATACGCAGTATTTT. Its protein is CASSQEPSGGAADTQYF. V gene TRBV4-2 combines with J gene TRBJ2-3, with 8 bases fitting TRBD2. This CDR3 is built from 17 residues. Germline values: CDR1 LGHNA, CDR2 YNFKEQ. The V segment lost 0 bases and the J segment 4 bases; nucleotides outside the gene matches: 9.

The rearrangement links TRBV6-5 to TRBJ2-1; a possible D gene is TRBD1 (7 bases). The CDR3 is made up of 14 amino acids. V gave up 7 bases and J gave up 4 bases, with 14 bases separating them. In germline, CDR1 is MNHEY, CDR2 SVGAGI. The CDR3 bases are TGTGCCAGCAATACGGCAGGGGGGTACAATGAGCAGTTCTTC. It yields the protein CASNTAGGYNEQFF.

Of note for this clone: Other nucleotide sequences from this sample produce the same CDR3. V and J are TRBV18 and TRBJ1-1, with a possible D match to TRBD1 (5 bases). Germline V gene sequence: CDR1 KGHSH, CDR2 LQKENI. The CDR3 length is 12 residues. V dropped 2 bases and J dropped 7 bases, with 8 bases sitting between them. In nucleotides, the CDR3 is TGTGCCAGCTCACCATTGCAGGGTGAAGCTTTCTTT. Protein product: CASSPLQGEAFF.

This chain links TRBV6-5 with TRBJ1-2, with D possibly TRBD1 on 5 matching bases. Looked up from germline, CDR1 is MNHEY and CDR2 is SVGAGI. This CDR3 is 12 amino acids long. The V end was cut by 5 bases, the J end by 7 bases, with 11 bases between. CDR3 DNA: TGTGCCAGCAGTACTCAGGGAAGTGGCTACACCTTC. Translated, it gives CASSTQGSGYTF.

The chain has TRBV5-1 and TRBJ2-5; 12 bases are a match to TRBD2. The length of the CDR3 is 14 residues. Losses at the gene ends were 4 bases for V and 5 bases for J; bases not matched to a gene: 3. Germline values: CDR1 SGHRS, CDR2 YFSETQ. The CDR3 spells CASSHTSGGETQYF. As DNA, the CDR3 is TGCGCCAGCAGCCACACTAGCGGGGGGGAGACCCAGTACTTC.

J is TRBJ2-2 and V is TRBV20-1, with 8 bases matching TRBD1. The CDR3 loop spans 14 amino acids. J gave up 5 bases and V 3 bases, and 5 bases lay outside the gene matches. The V gene's germline CDR1 is DFQATT and CDR2 SNEGSKA (reference sequence). The CDR3 sequence: CSASHGQGTGELFF. The CDR3 DNA follows: TGCAGTGCTAGTCACGGACAGGGTACCGGGGAGCTGTTTTTT.

This chain links TRBV25-1 with TRBJ2-1, with 7 bases identical to TRBD1. This CDR3 has 16 residues. Germline assignment: CDR1 MGHDK and CDR2 SYGVNS. Trimming at V came to 3 bases and at J to 5 bases, leaving 10 bases not matched to a gene. DNA for the CDR3: TGTGCCAGCAGTGAGGTGGACAGGCTCTTACACAATGAGCAGTTCTTC. Residues: CASSEVDRLLHNEQFF.

This clone was detected once. The genes are TRBV19 and TRBJ1-1; 8 bases are shared with TRBD1. The CDR3 runs 12 residues. The germline V gene has CDR1 LNHDA and CDR2 SQIVND (reference sequence). The V and J ends lost 7 bases and 8 bases, in that order; junction bases with no gene match: 6. CDR3 bases: TGTGCCAGTACTCCGACAGGGGTCGAAGCTTTCTTT. Amino acids: CASTPTGVEAFF.

J is TRBJ1-1 and V is TRBV4-2, with a weak D call TRBD1 (5 bases). Germline V lookup: CDR1 LGHNA, CDR2 YNFKEQ. This CDR3 spans 13 amino acids. V lost 5 bases, J lost 4 bases, and 11 bases lay in between. The CDR3: CASSTEGSTEAFF. CDR3 in DNA: TGTGCCAGCAGCACGGAGGGGAGCACTGAAGCTTTCTTT.

This chain links TRBV7-3 with TRBJ2-2; D gene unclear. CDR3 length equals 13 residues. The V end was cut by 3 bases, the J end by 4 bases, with 6 bases between. Germline V gene sequence: CDR1 SGHTA, CDR2 FQGTGA. Here the CDR3 reads CASSFGATGELFF. In DNA, the CDR3 is TGTGCCAGCAGCTTTGGAGCCACCGGGGAGCTGTTTTTT.

The rearrangement links TRBV18 to TRBJ1-6; D possibly corresponds to TRBD1 (6 bases). The CDR3 is made up of 12 amino acids. V was clipped by 6 bases and J by 8 bases, with 8 bases between them. Germline CDR1 and CDR2: KGHSH and LQKENI. The CDR3 spells CASSRQDSPLHF. The CDR3 bases are TGTGCCAGCTCTCGACAGGATTCACCCCTCCACTTT.

The V call is TRBV2, the J call TRBJ2-3, with 7 bases matching TRBD2. CDR1 is SNHLY, CDR2 FYNNEI, per germline. The V and J ends lost 7 bases and 3 bases, in that order; junction bases with no gene match: 4. The CDR3 runs to 13 residues. The CDR3 DNA reads TGTGCCAGCACCAGCGGGGAAACAGATACGCAGTATTTT. Translating gives CASTSGETDTQYF.

The chain employs TRBV6-6 and TRBJ1-3; possible D gene TRBD1, 6 bases. V gave up 7 bases and J gave up 2 bases, with 15 bases separating them. Germline V gene sequence: CDR1 MNHNY, CDR2 SVGAGI (reference sequence). The CDR3 loop spans 15 amino acids. The CDR3 DNA follows: TGTGCCAGCATTTTTACAGGGTTAGCTGGAAACACCATATATTTT. This gives the protein CASIFTGLAGNTIYF.